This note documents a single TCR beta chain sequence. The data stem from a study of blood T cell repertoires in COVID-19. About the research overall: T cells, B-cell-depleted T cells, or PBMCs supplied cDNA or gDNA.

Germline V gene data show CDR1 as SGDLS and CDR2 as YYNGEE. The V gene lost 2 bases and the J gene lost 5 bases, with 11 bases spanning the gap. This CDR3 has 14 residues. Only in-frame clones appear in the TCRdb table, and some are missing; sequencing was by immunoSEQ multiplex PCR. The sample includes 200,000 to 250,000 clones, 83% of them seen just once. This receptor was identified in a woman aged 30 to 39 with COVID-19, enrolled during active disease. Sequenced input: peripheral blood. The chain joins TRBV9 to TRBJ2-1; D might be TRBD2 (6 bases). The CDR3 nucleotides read TGTGCCAGCAGCGTCGCGACTAGGAACAATGAGCAGTTCTTC. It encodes CASSVATRNNEQFF.